This T cell receptor beta chain was retrieved from a study of early T cells in non-severe SARS-CoV-2 infection. About the study: Bulk RNA from unsorted whole blood was sequenced; chains were unpaired.

TCRdb fed the 5' RACE reads into MiXCR, producing one record per CDR3 protein. Of about 31,000 distinct CDR3 sequences in the sample, roughly 5.8% were seen once. This clonotype was recorded many times. V lost 1 base to trimming and J lost 9 bases, with 12 bases between them. Germline V CDR1 and CDR2: SGHVS, FNYEAQ. This CDR3 has 14 amino acids. The sequence derives from an adult who was a healthcare worker with PCR-confirmed SARS-CoV-2 infection or an uninfected control (not recorded which). The rearrangement joins TRBV7-6 to TRBJ2-2; TRBD1 might be the D (6 bases). Sequencing was performed on whole blood. This CDR3 is CASSLVGGTRELFF. DNA for the CDR3: TGTGCCAGCAGCTTAGTAGGGGGAACAAGGGAGCTGTTTTTT.